The clone carrying this T cell receptor (beta chain) was seen more than once but under ten times. As yet, its antigen is unknown. V lost 4 bases and J lost 11, with 9 bases in between. The CDR3 loop spans 11 amino acids. Germline assignment: CDR1 MDHEN and CDR2 SYDVKM. In each case, RNA was isolated and then reverse transcribed into cDNA as the sequencing template. The assay was immunoSEQ multiplex PCR, and TCRdb's table has in-frame clones only and misses some. The sample lists about 64,000 clones; about 44% were seen once. Peripheral blood and lesional scalp punch biopsies were taken from alopecia areata patients. This specimen belongs to a study of CD8+ T cells in alopecia areata. Findings and caveats of the study: Elevated clonality characterized lesional scalp relative to normal scalp, particularly in alopecia totalis/universalis. Normal skin's resident alphabeta T cells are also sequenced in scalp samples. Among patients, TCR sharing was less clear than in mice, a difference possibly due in part to HLA diversity in the patient population.

The chain uses TRBV28 and TRBJ2-1; D is perhaps TRBD2 (6 bases). The TCR sequence derives from a human donor with alopecia areata. The sample consisted of NKG2D-low CD8+ T cells sorted from blood. CDR3 residues: CASSSGTQQFF. CDR3 DNA sequence: TGTGCCAGCAGTTCCGGGACTCAGCAGTTCTTC. The full variable domain, completed using reference TRBV28 and TRBJ2-1, is DVKVTQSSRYLVKRTGEKVFLECVQDMDHENMFWYRQDPGLGLRLIYFSYDVKMKEKGDIPEGYSVSREKKERFSLILESASTNQTSMYLCASSSGTQQFFGPGTRLTVL.